This T cell receptor beta chain was captured by sequencing in a study of cytomegalovirus exposure and HLA in healthy donors. Study-level information: When just under 400 donors were genotyped, more than 70% of them were found to fall in the Caucasian-associated ancestry cluster. General study results and limits: In an earlier analysis, productive rearrangement rates for most beta V segments clustered near 87% or 30%. Rarity marked most TCR sequences, yet some public TCRs occurred in many donors. Presence/absence analyses assumed roughly uniform sequencing depth across donors, which may not hold.

This CDR3 is built from 15 residues. Germline V CDR1 and CDR2: SGHDT, YYEEEE. V trimming: 1 base; J trimming: 5 bases; junction bases outside the gene matches: 7. Use of 60 Vbeta and 13 Jbeta primers characterized the PCR. Sequenced by immunoSEQ multiplex PCR; TCRdb stores in-frame clones only, minus some. The repertoire holds around 130,000 clones, with 70% to 85% as singletons. Notes on this clone: What it binds is not known.

J is TRBJ2-7 and V is TRBV5-6; TRBD1 aligns across 9 bases. Source material: PBMCs. The TCR originated in a middle-aged man in good health and CMV-seronegative. The CDR3 spells CASSLPGTGRDEQYF. The DNA for the CDR3 is TGTGCCAGCAGCTTGCCCGGGACAGGGCGCGACGAGCAGTACTTC.